These T cell receptor beta chains were read from a single sample in a study of blood T cell repertoires in COVID-19. TCRdb's table, derived via immunoSEQ multiplex PCR, lists solely in-frame clones and lacks some. The sample includes some 100,000 clones, 75% to 95% of them seen just once. The source material was peripheral blood. The receptors here all came from a man in his fifties or sixties with acute or convalescent COVID-19. Both conserved end residues are part of each CDR3. The size of a clone is reported for some rows only, either as once, few or many, or as a class for expanded clones.

clone size,V gene,CDR3 length,CDR3 protein
-,TRBV6-1,13,CASSEQGGTEAFF
-,TRBV6-5,16,CASSYWAGGPGDTQYF
-,TRBV7-2,15,CASSLPSGGRTEAFF
-,TRBV9,15,CASSVSTGSNYEQYF
-,TRBV11-2,14,CASSLKESRTEAFF
-,TRBV9,13,CASSPGVTGELFF
few,TRBV30,15,CAWTDPGTGHTEAFF
-,TRBV11-2,14,CASSPAGGADTQYF
-,TRBV29-1,13,CSVELTGGTEAFF
-,TRBV7-2,13,CASSALRRNEQFF
-,TRBV7-9,12,CASSIYRAAAFF
-,TRBV15,13,CATSQRQANIQYF
-,TRBV7-9,12,CASSGAYNEQFF
few,TRBV4-1,15,CASSQDPGRGRGYTF
-,TRBV7-9,16,CASSQPWGGGTDTQYF
-,TRBV15,14,CATLPGQSNTEAFF
-,TRBV7-9,16,CASSPTGTSGSETQYF
-,TRBV6-5,12,CATLSRGNTIYF
-,TRBV19,15,CASSIEAGGYNEQFF
-,TRBV10-3,13,CATNRGQDYGYTF
-,TRBV5-4,14,CASSRRDRGAEAFF
-,TRBV5-1,16,CASSLASGRMDYGYTF
-,TRBV3-1/TRBV3-2,14,CASSPTGRRRGYTF
-,TRBV5-1,16,CASSFEARVDTGELFF
-,TRBV12-5,14,CASGLGQPNTEAFF
-,TRBV7-8,16,CASSFRESSYNSPLHF
-,TRBV18,17,CASSPQRGVLGDSPLHF
-,TRBV11-2,16,CASSYQGNFRNTEAFF
-,TRBV7-2,15,CASSKQLVANEKLFF
once,TRBV10-3,15,CAISPTGYDNQPQHF
once,TRBV19,16,CASSNGQGRMNTEAFF
-,TRBV9,18,CASSVAQKTGPNYNEQFF
-,TRBV4-1,13,CASRGTGRTEAFF
-,TRBV3-1/TRBV3-2,17,CASSQVVAGPSPETQYF
once,TRBV15,13,CATSRLIQGAQYF
-,TRBV6-6,16,CASIYGGLADYNEQFF
-,TRBV6-5,15,CASSPPAGGSGELFF